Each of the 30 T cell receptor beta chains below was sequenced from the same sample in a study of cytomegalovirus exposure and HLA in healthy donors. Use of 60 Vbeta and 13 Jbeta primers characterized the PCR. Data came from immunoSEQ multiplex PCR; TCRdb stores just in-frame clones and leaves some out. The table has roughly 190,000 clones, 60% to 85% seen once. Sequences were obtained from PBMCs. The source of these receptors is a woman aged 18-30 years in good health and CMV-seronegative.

CDR3: CASTKGAFYEQYF. The CDR3 DNA sequence: TGTGCCAGTACTAAGGGGGCGTTCTACGAGCAGTACTTC. The gene calls are TRBV19 and TRBJ2-7, with TRBD1 matching 7 bases. CDR3 size: 13 residues. Germline V CDR1 and CDR2: LNHDA, SQIVND (reference sequence). V dropped 7 bases and J dropped 3; count of bases not matched to a gene: 6. Full variable domain (remainder filled in from reference TRBV19 and TRBJ2-7): DGGITQSPKYLFRKEGQNVTLSCEQNLNHDAMYWYRQDPGQGLRLIYYSQIVNDFQKGDIAEGYSVSREKKESFPLTVTSAQKNPTAFYLCASTKGAFYEQYFGPGTRLTVT.

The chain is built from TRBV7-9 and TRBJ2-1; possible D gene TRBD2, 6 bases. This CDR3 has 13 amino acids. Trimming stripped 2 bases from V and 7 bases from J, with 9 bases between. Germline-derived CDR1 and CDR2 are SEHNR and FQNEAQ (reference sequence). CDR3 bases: TGTGCCAGCAGCTTAATTGCGGGGAATGAGCAGTTCTTC. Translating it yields CASSLIAGNEQFF.

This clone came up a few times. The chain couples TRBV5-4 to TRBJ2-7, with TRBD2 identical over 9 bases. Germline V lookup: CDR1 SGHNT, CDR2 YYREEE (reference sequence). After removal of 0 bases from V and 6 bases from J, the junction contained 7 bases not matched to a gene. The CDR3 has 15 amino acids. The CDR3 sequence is CASSLASGVGGEQYF. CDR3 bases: TGTGCCAGCAGCTTGGCTAGCGGGGTTGGTGGCGAGCAGTACTTC.

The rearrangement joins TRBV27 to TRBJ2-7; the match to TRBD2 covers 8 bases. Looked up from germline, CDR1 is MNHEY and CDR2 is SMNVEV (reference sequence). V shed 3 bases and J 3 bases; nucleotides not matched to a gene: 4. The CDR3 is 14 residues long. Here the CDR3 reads CASSFRGRYYEQYF. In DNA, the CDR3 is TGTGCCAGCAGTTTCCGCGGGAGGTACTACGAGCAGTACTTC.

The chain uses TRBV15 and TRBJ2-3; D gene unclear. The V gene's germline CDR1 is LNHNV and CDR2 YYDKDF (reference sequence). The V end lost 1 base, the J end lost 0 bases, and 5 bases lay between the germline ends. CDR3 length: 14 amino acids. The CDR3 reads CATSRGPSTDTQYF. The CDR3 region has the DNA TGTGCCACCAGCAGAGGTCCTAGCACAGATACGCAGTATTTT.

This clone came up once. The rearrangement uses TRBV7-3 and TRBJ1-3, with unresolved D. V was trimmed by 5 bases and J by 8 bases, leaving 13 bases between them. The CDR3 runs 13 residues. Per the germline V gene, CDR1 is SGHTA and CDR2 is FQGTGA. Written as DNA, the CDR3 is TGTGCCAGCAGCAACCTCGAGGGAGACACCATATATTTT. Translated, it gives CASSNLEGDTIYF.

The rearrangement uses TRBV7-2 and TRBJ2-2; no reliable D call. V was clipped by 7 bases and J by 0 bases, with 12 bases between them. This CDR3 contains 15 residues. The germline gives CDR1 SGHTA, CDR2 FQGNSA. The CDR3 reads CASTSIATNTGELFF. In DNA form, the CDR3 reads TGTGCCAGCACCTCCATTGCGACGAACACCGGGGAGCTGTTTTTT.

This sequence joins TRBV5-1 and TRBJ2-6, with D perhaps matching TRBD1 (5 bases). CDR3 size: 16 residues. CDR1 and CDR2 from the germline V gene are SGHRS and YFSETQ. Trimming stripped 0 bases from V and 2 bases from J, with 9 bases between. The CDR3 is CASSLESGTGANVLTF. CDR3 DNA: TGCGCCAGCAGCTTGGAGTCAGGGACTGGGGCCAACGTCCTGACTTTC.

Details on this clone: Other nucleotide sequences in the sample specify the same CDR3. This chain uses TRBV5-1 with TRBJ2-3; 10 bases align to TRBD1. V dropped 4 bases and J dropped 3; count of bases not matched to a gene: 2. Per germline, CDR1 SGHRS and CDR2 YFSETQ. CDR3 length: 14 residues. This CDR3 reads CASSTGQGTDTQYF. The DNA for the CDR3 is TGCGCCAGCAGCACGGGACAGGGGACAGATACGCAGTATTTT.

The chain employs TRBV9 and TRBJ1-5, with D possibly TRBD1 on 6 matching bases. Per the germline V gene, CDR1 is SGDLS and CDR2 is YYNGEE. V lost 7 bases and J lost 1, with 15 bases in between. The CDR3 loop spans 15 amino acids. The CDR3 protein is CASSRGGASNQPQHF. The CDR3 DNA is TGTGCCAGCTCGAGGGGGGGTGCGAGCAATCAGCCCCAGCATTTT.

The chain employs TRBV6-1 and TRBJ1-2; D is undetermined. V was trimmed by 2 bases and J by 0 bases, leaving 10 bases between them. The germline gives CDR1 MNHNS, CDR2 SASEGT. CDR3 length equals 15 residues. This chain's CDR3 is CASSELQTANYGYTF. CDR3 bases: TGTGCCAGCAGTGAATTGCAAACAGCTAACTATGGCTACACCTTC.

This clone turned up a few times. The chain's CDR3 is CASSLDRQRGTDTQYF. DNA for the CDR3: TGTGCCAGCAGCCTGGACAGGCAACGGGGCACAGATACGCAGTATTTT. J is TRBJ2-3 and V is TRBV5-6; 7 positions match TRBD1. The CDR3 is made up of 16 amino acids. Trimming at V came to 4 bases and at J to 1 base, leaving 9 bases not matched to a gene. In germline, CDR1 is SGHDT, CDR2 YYEEEE.

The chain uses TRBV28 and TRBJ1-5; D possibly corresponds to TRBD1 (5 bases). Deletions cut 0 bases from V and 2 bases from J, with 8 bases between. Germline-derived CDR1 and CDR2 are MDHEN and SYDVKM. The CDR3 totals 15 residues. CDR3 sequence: CASSLWDTGNQPQHF. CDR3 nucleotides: TGTGCCAGCAGTTTATGGGACACCGGCAATCAGCCCCAGCATTTT.

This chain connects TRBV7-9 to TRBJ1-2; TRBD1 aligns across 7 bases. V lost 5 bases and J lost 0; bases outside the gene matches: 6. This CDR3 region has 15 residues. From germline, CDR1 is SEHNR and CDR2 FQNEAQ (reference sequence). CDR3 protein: CASSNTGVANYGYTF. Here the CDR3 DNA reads TGTGCCAGCAGCAATACAGGGGTAGCTAACTATGGCTACACCTTC.

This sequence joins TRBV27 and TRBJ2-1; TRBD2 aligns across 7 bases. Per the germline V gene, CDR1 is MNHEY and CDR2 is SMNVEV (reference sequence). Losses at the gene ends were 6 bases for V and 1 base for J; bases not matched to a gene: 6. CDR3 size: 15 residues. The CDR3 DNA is TGTGCCAGCAGGCGGGTGGGGGGGTCCTACAATGAGCAGTTCTTC. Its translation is CASRRVGGSYNEQFF.

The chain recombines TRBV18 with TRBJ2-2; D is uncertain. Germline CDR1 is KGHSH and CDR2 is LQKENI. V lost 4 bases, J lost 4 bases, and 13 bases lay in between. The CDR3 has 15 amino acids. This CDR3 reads CASSLLPPGTGELFF. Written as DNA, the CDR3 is TGTGCCAGCTCACTCCTCCCCCCGGGCACCGGGGAGCTGTTTTTT.

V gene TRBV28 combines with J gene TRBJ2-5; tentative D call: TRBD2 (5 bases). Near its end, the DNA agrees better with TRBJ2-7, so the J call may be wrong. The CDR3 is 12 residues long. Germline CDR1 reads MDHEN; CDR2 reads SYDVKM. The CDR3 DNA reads TGTGCCAGCAGTTTAGATAGCGACGAGCAGTACTTC. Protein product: CASSLDSDEQYF.

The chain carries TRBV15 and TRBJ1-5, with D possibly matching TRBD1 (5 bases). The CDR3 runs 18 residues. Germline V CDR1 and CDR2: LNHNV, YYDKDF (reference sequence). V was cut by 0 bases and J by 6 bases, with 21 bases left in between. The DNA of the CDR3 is TGTGCCACCAGCAGAGATTCCCAGGGTGTTCGTAAGGGTCAGCCCCAGCATTTT. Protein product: CATSRDSQGVRKGQPQHF.

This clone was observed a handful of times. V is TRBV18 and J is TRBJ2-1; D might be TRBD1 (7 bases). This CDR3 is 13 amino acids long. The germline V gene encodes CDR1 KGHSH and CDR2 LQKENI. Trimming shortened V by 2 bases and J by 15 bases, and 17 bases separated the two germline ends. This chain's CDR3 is CASSPSEDREVFF. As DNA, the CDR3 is TGTGCCAGCTCACCATCGGAAGACAGGGAGGTGTTCTTC.

CDR3 region: CASSVKLADPAFF. In DNA form, the CDR3 reads TGTGCCAGCAGTGTGAAATTGGCGGATCCAGCTTTCTTT. The chain has TRBV25-1 and TRBJ1-1, with D unclear. Per germline, CDR1 MGHDK and CDR2 SYGVNS. The CDR3 consists of 13 residues. V lost 4 bases, J lost 10 bases, and 16 bases lay in between.

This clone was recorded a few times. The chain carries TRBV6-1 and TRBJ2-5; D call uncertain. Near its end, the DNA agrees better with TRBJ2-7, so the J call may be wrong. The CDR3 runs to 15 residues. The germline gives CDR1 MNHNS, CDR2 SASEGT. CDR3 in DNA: TGTGCCAGCAGTGAAGAACAGATAAGCTCCTACGAGCAGTACTTC. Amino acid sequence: CASSEEQISSYEQYF.

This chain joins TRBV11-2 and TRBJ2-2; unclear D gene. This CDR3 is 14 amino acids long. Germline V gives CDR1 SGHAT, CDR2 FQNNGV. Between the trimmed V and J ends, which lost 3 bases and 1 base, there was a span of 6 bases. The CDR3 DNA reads TGTGCCAGCAGCTTCGTGCGGAACACCGGGGAGCTGTTTTTT. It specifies CASSFVRNTGELFF. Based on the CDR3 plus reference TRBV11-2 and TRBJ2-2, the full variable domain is EAGVAQSPRYKIIEKRQSVAFWCNPISGHATLYWYQQILGQGPKLLIQFQNNGVVDDSQLPKDRFSAERLKGVDSTLKIQPAKLEDSAVYLCASSFVRNTGELFFGEGSRLTVL.

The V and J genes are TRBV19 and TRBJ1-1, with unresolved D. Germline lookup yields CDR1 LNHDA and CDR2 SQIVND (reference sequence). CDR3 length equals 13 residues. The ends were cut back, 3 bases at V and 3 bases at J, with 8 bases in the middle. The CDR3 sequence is CASSIYRDTEAFF. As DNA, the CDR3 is TGTGCCAGTAGTATTTACAGAGACACTGAAGCTTTCTTT.

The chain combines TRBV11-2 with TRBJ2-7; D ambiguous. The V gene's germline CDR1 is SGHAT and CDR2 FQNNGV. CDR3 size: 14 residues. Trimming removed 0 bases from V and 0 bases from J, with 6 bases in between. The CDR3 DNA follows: TGTGCCAGCAGCTTAGACGGGTACTCCTACGAGCAGTACTTC. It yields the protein CASSLDGYSYEQYF. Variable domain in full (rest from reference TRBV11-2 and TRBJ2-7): EAGVAQSPRYKIIEKRQSVAFWCNPISGHATLYWYQQILGQGPKLLIQFQNNGVVDDSQLPKDRFSAERLKGVDSTLKIQPAKLEDSAVYLCASSLDGYSYEQYFGPGTRLTVT.

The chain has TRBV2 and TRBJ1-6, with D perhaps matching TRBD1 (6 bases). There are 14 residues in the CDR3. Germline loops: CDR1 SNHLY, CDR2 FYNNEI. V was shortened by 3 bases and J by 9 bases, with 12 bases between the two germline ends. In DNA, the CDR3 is TGTGCCAGCAGTGACGGACAAGGGGGTTCACCCCTCCACTTT. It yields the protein CASSDGQGGSPLHF.

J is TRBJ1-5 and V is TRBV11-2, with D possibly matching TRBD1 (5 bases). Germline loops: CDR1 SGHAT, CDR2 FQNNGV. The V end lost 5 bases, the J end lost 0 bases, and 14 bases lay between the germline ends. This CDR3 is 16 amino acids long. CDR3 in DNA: TGTGCCAGCAGCCTCAGGGCCTCCAATAGCAATCAGCCCCAGCATTTT. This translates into CASSLRASNSNQPQHF.

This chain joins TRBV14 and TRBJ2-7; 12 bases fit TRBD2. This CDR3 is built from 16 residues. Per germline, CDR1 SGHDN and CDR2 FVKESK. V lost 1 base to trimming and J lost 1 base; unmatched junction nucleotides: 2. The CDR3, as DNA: TGTGCCAGCAGCCAAGCGACTAGCGGGAGATCCTACGAGCAGTACTTC. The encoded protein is CASSQATSGRSYEQYF.

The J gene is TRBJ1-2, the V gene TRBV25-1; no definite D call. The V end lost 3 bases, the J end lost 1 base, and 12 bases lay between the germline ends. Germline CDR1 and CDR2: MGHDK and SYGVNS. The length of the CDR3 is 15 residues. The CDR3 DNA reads TGTGCCAGCAGTGAGGGGAGGGCTCGTAACTATGGCTACACCTTC. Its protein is CASSEGRARNYGYTF.

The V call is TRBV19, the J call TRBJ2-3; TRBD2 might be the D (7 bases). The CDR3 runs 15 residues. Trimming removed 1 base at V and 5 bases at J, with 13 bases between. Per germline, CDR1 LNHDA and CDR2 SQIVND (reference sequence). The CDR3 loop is CASSIGRGGRDTQYF. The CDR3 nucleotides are TGTGCCAGTAGTATAGGGAGGGGGGGCCGAGATACGCAGTATTTT.

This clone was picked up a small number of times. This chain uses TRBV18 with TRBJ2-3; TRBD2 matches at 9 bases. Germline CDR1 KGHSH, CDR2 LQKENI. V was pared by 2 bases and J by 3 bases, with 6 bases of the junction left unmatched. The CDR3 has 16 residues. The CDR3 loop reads CASSPTAGGGTDTQYF. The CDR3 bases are TGTGCCAGCTCACCAACGGCGGGAGGGGGAACAGATACGCAGTATTTT.